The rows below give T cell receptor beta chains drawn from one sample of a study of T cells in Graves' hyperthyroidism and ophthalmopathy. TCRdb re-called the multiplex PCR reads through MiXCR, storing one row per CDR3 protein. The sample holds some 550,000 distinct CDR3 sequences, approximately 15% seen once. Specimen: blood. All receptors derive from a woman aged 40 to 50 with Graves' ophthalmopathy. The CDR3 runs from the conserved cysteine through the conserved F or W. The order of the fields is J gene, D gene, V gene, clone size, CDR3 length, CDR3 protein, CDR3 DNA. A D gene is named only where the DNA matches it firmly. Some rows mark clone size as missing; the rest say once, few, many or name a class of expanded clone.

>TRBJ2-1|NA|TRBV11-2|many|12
CASSLVGSEQFF
TGTGCCAGCAGCTTAGTAGGGAGCGAGCAGTTCTTC
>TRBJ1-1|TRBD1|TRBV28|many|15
CASSWTGGGNTEAFF
TGTGCCAGCAGTTGGACAGGGGGCGGGAACACTGAAGCTTTCTTT
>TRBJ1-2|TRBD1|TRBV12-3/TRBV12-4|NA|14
CASSPGTGVGGYTF
TGTGCCAGCAGTCCCGGGACAGGGGTGGGTGGCTACACCTTC
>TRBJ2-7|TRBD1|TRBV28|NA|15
CASSLGGTGLYEQYF
TGTGCCAGCAGTTTAGGAGGGACAGGGCTTTACGAGCAGTACTTC
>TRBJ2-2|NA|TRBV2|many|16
CASSRDSRANTGELFF
TGTGCCAGCAGCCGAGACAGTAGGGCGAACACCGGGGAGCTGTTTTTT
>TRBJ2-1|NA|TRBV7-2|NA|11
CASSQVRVQFF
TGTGCCAGCAGCCAAGTCCGGGTACAGTTCTTC
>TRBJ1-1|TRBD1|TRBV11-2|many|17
CASSRSGTGEWNTEAFF
TGTGCCAGCAGTCGATCCGGGACAGGGGAATGGAACACTGAAGCTTTCTTT
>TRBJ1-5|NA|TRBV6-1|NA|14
CASSDRESNQPQHF
TGTGCCAGCAGTGATCGGGAGAGCAATCAGCCCCAGCATTTT
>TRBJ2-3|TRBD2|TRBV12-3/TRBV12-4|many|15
CASSTAGVSMDSQYF
TGTGCCAGCAGTACGGCGGGGGTCAGCATGGATTCGCAGTATTTT
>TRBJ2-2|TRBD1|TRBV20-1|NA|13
CSARQGNTGELFF
TGCAGTGCTCGACAGGGTAACACCGGGGAGCTGTTTTTT
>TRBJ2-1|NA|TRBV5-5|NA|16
CASSIQGGTSYNEQFF
TGTGCCAGCAGCATCCAGGGCGGTACCTCCTACAATGAGCAGTTCTTC
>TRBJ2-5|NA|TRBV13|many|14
CASSPQLVGETQYF
TGTGCCAGCAGTCCACAGCTGGTAGGAGAGACCCAGTACTTC
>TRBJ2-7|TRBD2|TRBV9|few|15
CASSVGSGYSYEQYF
TGTGCCAGCAGCGTAGGTAGCGGGTATTCCTACGAGCAGTACTTC
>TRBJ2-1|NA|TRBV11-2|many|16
CASSPARGAAYNEQFF
TGTGCCAGCAGTCCAGCGAGGGGGGCTGCCTACAATGAGCAGTTCTTC
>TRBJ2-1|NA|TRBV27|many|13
CASSYNSYNEQFF
TGTGCCAGCAGTTATAACTCCTACAATGAGCAGTTCTTC
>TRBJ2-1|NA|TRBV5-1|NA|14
CASTTGAVYDEQFF
TGCGCCAGTACCACGGGGGCAGTTTACGATGAGCAGTTCTTC
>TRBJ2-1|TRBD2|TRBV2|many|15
CATVTQAGGPNEQFF
TGTGCCACCGTAACTCAAGCGGGAGGGCCAAATGAGCAGTTCTTC
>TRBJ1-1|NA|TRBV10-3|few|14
CAISESWSDTEAFF
TGTGCCATCAGTGAGTCGTGGAGTGACACTGAAGCTTTCTTT
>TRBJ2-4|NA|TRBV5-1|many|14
CASSLLASKNIQYF
TGCGCCAGCAGCTTACTAGCTTCCAAAAACATTCAGTACTTC
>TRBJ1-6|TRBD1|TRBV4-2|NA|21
CASSHRPPGQGNRLINSPLHF
TGTGCCAGCAGCCACCGCCCGCCGGGACAGGGGAATCGCTTGATAAATTCACCCCTCCACTTT
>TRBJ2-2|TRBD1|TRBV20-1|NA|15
CSARVDRGRTGELFF
TGCAGTGCTAGAGTGGACAGGGGGAGGACCGGGGAGCTGTTTTTT
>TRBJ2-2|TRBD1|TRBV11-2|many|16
CASSQAGQGIRGELFF
TGTGCCAGCAGTCAAGCGGGACAGGGAATTCGCGGGGAGCTGTTTTTT
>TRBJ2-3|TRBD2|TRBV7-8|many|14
CASSAGRAGDTQYF
TGTGCCAGCAGCGCCGGGAGGGCAGGAGATACGCAGTATTTT
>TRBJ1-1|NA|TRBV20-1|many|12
CSAPGLNTEAFF
TGCAGTGCTCCGGGACTGAACACTGAAGCTTTCTTT
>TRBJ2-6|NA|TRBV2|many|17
CASSEDSVSSGANVLTF
TGTGCCAGCAGTGAAGACAGCGTGAGCTCTGGGGCCAACGTCCTGACTTTC
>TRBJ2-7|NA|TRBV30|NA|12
CAWSGGVYEQYF
TGTGCCTGGAGTGGTGGAGTCTACGAGCAGTACTTC
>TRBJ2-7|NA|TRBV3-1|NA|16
CASSQGNKRSSYEQYF
TGTGCCAGCAGCCAAGGGAATAAGAGGAGCTCCTACGAGCAGTACTTC
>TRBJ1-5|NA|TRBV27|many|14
CASSYRANNQPQHF
TGTGCCAGCAGTTACAGGGCGAATAATCAGCCCCAGCATTTT
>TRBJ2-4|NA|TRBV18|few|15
CASSPRETSGDIQYF
TGTGCCAGCTCACCACGGGAGACATCAGGGGACATTCAGTACTTC
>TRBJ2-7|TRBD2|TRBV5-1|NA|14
CASSSSGTSDEQYF
TGCGCCAGCAGCTCCAGCGGGACTAGCGACGAGCAGTACTTC
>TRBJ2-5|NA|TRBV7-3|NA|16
CASRQGVASGQETQYF
TGTGCCAGCAGACAAGGCGTGGCCAGCGGACAAGAGACCCAGTACTTC
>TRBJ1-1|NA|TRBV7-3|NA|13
CASSPIQNTEAFF
TGTGCCAGCAGCCCCATACAGAACACTGAAGCTTTCTTT
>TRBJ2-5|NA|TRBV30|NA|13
CAWSPQPEETQYF
TGTGCCTGGAGTCCACAGCCCGAAGAGACCCAGTACTTC
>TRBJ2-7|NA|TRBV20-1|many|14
CSASLAGATYEQYF
TGCAGTGCTAGTCTGGCCGGGGCGACCTACGAGCAGTACTTC
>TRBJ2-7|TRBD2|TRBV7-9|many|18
CASRSLGSGSSPGYEQYF
TGTGCCAGCAGATCACTTGGTAGCGGGAGCAGCCCGGGCTACGAGCAGTACTTC
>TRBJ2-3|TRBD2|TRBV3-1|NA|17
CASSQYVSGGSTDTQYF
TGTGCCAGCAGCCAATACGTTAGCGGGGGTTCCACAGATACGCAGTATTTT
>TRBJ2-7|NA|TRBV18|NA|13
CASSQGQTYERYF
TGTGCCAGCTCACAGGGCCAGACCTACGAGCGGTACTTC
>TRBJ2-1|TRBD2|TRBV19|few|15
CASSIIAGGHNEQFF
TGTGCCAGTAGTATCATAGCGGGGGGGCACAATGAGCAGTTCTTC
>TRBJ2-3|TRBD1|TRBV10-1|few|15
CASSEGDRATDTQYF
TGCGCCAGCAGTGAGGGCGACAGGGCGACAGATACGCAGTATTTT
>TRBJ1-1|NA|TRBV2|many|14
CARQLRGIDTEAFF
TGTGCCAGGCAGTTACGAGGGATTGACACTGAAGCTTTCTTT
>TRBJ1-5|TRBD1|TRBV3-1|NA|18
CASSPGAGQGFRNQPQHF
TGTGCCAGCAGCCCAGGCGCGGGACAGGGCTTTCGCAATCAGCCCCAGCATTTT
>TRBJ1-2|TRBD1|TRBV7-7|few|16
CASRIQGAYPNYGYTF
TGTGCTAGCAGAATACAGGGGGCCTACCCTAACTATGGCTACACCTTC
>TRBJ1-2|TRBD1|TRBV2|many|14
CASRTSGTGGGYTF
TGTGCCAGCAGAACCTCGGGGACAGGGGGCGGCTACACCTTC
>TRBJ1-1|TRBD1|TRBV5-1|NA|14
CASSTGAPGTEAFF
TGCGCCAGCAGTACAGGGGCCCCGGGGACTGAAGCTTTCTTT
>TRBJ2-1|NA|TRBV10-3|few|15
CAITSDLSSYNEQFF
TGTGCCATCACATCGGACCTGAGCTCCTACAATGAGCAGTTCTTC
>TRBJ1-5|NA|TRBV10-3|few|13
CAIGESGGQPQHF
TGTGCCATCGGGGAGTCGGGGGGTCAGCCCCAGCATTTT
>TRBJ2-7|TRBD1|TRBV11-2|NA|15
CASSPPGTESYEQYF
TGTGCCAGCAGCCCCCCCGGGACAGAATCCTACGAGCAGTACTTC
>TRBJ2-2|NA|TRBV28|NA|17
CASSFGSGGPSTGELFF
TGTGCCAGCAGTTTCGGATCGGGGGGCCCGAGCACCGGGGAGCTGTTTTTT
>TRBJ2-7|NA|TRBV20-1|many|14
CSARDLGDPHEQYF
TGCAGTGCTAGAGATTTAGGGGACCCCCACGAGCAGTACTTC
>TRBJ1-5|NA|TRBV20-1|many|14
CSAMQGKINQPQHF
TGCAGTGCGATGCAGGGGAAAATAAATCAGCCCCAGCATTTT
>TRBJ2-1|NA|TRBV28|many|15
CASSLGGISYNEQFF
TGTGCCAGCAGTTTAGGGGGGATCTCCTACAATGAGCAGTTCTTC
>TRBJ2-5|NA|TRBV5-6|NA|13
CASSPVGAGLEYF
TGTGCCAGCAGTCCGGTGGGGGCAGGATTGGAGTACTTC
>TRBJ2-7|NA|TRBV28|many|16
CASRPIATPSSYEQYF
TGTGCCAGCAGACCGATAGCTACACCTAGCTCCTACGAGCAGTACTTC
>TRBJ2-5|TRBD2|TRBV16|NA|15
CASSDLGLAGGSQYF
TGTGCCAGCAGCGATTTGGGACTAGCGGGAGGCTCCCAGTACTTC
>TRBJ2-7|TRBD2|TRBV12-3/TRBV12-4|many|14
CASSPLSSGYEQYF
TGTGCCAGCAGTCCTCTCTCTAGCGGCTACGAGCAGTACTTC
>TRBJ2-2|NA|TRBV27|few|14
CASSFYGGTGELFF
TGTGCCAGCAGTTTTTACGGTGGGACCGGGGAGCTGTTTTTT
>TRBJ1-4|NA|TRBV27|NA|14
CASSPFTPGEKLFF
TGTGCCAGCAGTCCCTTCACACCTGGCGAAAAACTGTTTTTT
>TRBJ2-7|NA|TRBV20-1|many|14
CSARDRPGTYEQYF
TGCAGTGCTAGAGATCGGCCAGGGACCTACGAGCAGTACTTC